Shown below are 18 T cell receptor beta chains from a single sample sequenced in a study of blood T cells in healthy people across ages. A J-beta primer mix and a sample-barcoded 5' primer were used in a second PCR of roughly 6 to 12 cycles. TCRdb recomputed calls from the 5' RACE reads with MiXCR, one row per CDR3 protein. The data show about 650,000 distinct CDR3 sequences, about a third seen once. Sequenced material: blood. The receptors come from a woman aged 80 or over in good health.

The chain links TRBV25-1 to TRBJ1-2; tentatively, D is TRBD1 (6 bases). V lost 6 bases and J 7 bases, leaving 27 bases between the germline ends. The CDR3 is made up of 17 amino acids. Germline-derived CDR1 and CDR2 are MGHDK and SYGVNS. As DNA, the CDR3 is TGTGCCAGCAGCCGAGGGGGGGACGGGGTACGAAGTGGTGGCTACACCTTC. This gives the protein CASSRGGDGVRSGGYTF.

The sample holds a few counts of this clonotype. CDR3 DNA: TGCGCCAGCAGCATCGCAGGGAGGAATGGGAATTCACCCCTCCACTTT. Protein sequence: CASSIAGRNGNSPLHF. This chain connects TRBV5-1 to TRBJ1-6; the D gene is possibly TRBD1 (5 bases). The CDR3 runs 16 residues. Germline V gene lookup returns CDR1 SGHRS and CDR2 YFSETQ. V shed 4 bases and J shed 7 bases, with 18 bases lying between them.

This clonotype was detected many times. The chain links TRBV7-9 to TRBJ1-6; 10 bases map to TRBD1. This CDR3 has 14 residues. V was clipped by 6 bases and J by 10 bases; unmatched bases: 6. Germline V gives CDR1 SEHNR, CDR2 FQNEAQ (reference sequence). In DNA, the CDR3 is TGTGCCAGCAGTCCCGGGACAGGGGACTCACCCCTCCACTTT. As protein: CASSPGTGDSPLHF.

The chain links TRBV6-5 to TRBJ2-3; D is unclear. The CDR3 contains 13 residues. V was cut by 7 bases and J by 8 bases, with 16 bases left in between. CDR1 and CDR2 from the germline V gene are MNHEY and SVGAGI. CDR3 DNA: TGTGCCAGCAATACCTTTTGGAGCAGTACGCAGTATTTT. Translated, it gives CASNTFWSSTQYF.

V is TRBV20-1 and J is TRBJ2-3, with D perhaps matching TRBD2 (5 bases). Trimming left V 0 bases short and J 7 bases short, with 8 bases between. The CDR3 contains 12 residues. The germline V gene encodes CDR1 DFQATT and CDR2 SNEGSKA (reference sequence). The CDR3 nucleotides read TGCAGTGCTAGAGATACTAGTCATACGCAGTATTTT. It translates to CSARDTSHTQYF.

Notes on this clonotype: An end of the junction differs from the germline gene, which may be a read error. The J gene is TRBJ1-6, the V gene TRBV6-5; 7 nucleotides match TRBD1. The CDR3 is 15 amino acids. CDR1 is MNHEY, CDR2 SVGAGI, per germline. The CDR3 here is CASSYRDSNDSPPHF. The CDR3 nucleotides read TGTGCCAGCAGCTACCGGGACAGTAATGATTCACCCCCCCACTTT.

This clonotype was found many times. This chain connects TRBV7-2 to TRBJ2-5; a weak D match, TRBD1 (6 bases). Germline V lookup: CDR1 SGHTA, CDR2 FQGNSA. This CDR3 region has 17 residues. V gave up 1 base and J gave up 0 bases, with 15 bases separating them. The CDR3 sequence is CASSLVFQWTDQETQYF. CDR3 DNA: TGTGCCAGCAGCTTAGTTTTCCAGTGGACAGACCAAGAGACCCAGTACTTC.

The CDR3 reads CSGGQGITETQYF. CDR3 coding DNA: TGCAGTGGAGGTCAGGGTATTACAGAGACCCAGTACTTC. This chain joins TRBV20-1 and TRBJ2-5; the D gene is possibly TRBD1 (5 bases). CDR1 and CDR2 (germline): DFQATT, SNEGSKA (reference sequence). The germline V and J ends were trimmed by 7 bases and 4 bases, with 16 bases remaining between them. The CDR3 totals 13 residues.

The table lists this clonotype with a count of one. The rearrangement links TRBV30 to TRBJ1-5; D not certain. CDR3 length equals 13 residues. The germline V gene has CDR1 GTSNPN and CDR2 SVGIG (reference sequence). The ends were cut back, 0 bases at V and 8 bases at J, with 11 bases in the middle. The DNA for the CDR3 is TGTGCCTGGAGTGTAGGGCTCAAGGAGCCCCAGCATTTT. It translates to CAWSVGLKEPQHF.

The rearrangement uses TRBV12-3 or TRBV12-4 and TRBJ2-5; weak D call: TRBD2 (6 bases). Trimming shortened V by 0 bases and J by 5 bases, and 13 bases separated the two germline ends. The CDR3 totals 15 residues. CDR3 nucleotides: TGTGCCAGCAGTTTAGCGGGAGGCCCTTGGGAGACCCAGTACTTC. Its translation: CASSLAGGPWETQYF.

This chain uses TRBV5-6 with TRBJ2-7; D remains unclear. CDR1 SGHDT and CDR2 YYEEEE come from the germline V gene. The CDR3 extends over 14 amino acids. The germline V and J ends were trimmed by 0 bases and 3 bases, with 10 bases remaining between them. Here the CDR3 reads CASSLDDSFYEQYF. DNA for the CDR3: TGTGCCAGCAGCTTGGACGACTCTTTCTACGAGCAGTACTTC.

This clonotype was observed once. Being one base from a much bigger clone, this may be a read error. This CDR3 fails to terminate in the conserved phenylalanine or tryptophan, so it likely reflects a read error. The CDR3 nucleotides read TGTGCCATCAGTGAGAACGGAAACTATGGCTACACCCTC. It specifies CAISENGNYGYTL. The chain couples TRBV10-3 to TRBJ1-2; D is unclear. In germline, CDR1 is ENHRY, CDR2 SYGVKD. This CDR3 comprises 13 residues. With 2 bases removed from V and 2 bases from J, the gap between germline ends came to 6 bases.

The table lists this clonotype with a few counts. The CDR3 spells CASSVGRGRGEAFF. DNA of the CDR3: TGTGCCAGCAGCGTCGGGAGGGGGCGAGGTGAAGCTTTCTTT. The chain joins TRBV9 to TRBJ1-1; TRBD1 matches at 7 bases. The CDR3 has 14 residues. J was trimmed by 7 bases and V by 2 bases; bases with no gene match: 8. CDR1 is SGDLS and CDR2 is YYNGEE in the germline V gene.

V and J are TRBV7-2 and TRBJ2-5; 11 bases line up with TRBD1. TRBJ2-7 explains the end of the DNA better; the J call may be wrong. The CDR3 extends over 17 amino acids. Germline CDR1 is SGHTA and CDR2 is FQGNSA. This CDR3 reads CASSLAALRDRGYEQYF. Written as DNA, the CDR3 is TGTGCCAGCAGCTTAGCAGCCCTCCGGGACAGGGGGTACGAGCAGTACTTC.

This clonotype occurred once. J is TRBJ2-7 and V is TRBV3-1, with TRBD2 matching over 7 bases. V lost 4 bases, J lost 6 bases, and 12 bases stayed unmatched. The CDR3 spans 15 residues. Germline V gene data show CDR1 as LGHDT and CDR2 as YNNKEL (reference sequence). The CDR3 bases are TGTGCCAGCAGCCTCCATCCCGCGGGAGACAGCGAGCAGTACTTC. Protein: CASSLHPAGDSEQYF.

This chain links TRBV20-1 with TRBJ2-3, with D unclear. The V and J ends lost 3 bases and 0 bases respectively, with 7 bases between them. The CDR3 is 13 residues long. Germline-derived CDR1 and CDR2 are DFQATT and SNEGSKA (reference sequence). This chain's CDR3 is CSASGDSTDTQYF. CDR3 sequence (DNA): TGCAGTGCTAGCGGAGATAGCACAGATACGCAGTATTTT.

This clonotype was recorded at least ten times. J is TRBJ1-2 and V is TRBV5-6; unclear D gene. Germline CDR1 and CDR2: SGHDT and YYEEEE. Deletions cut 0 bases from V and 4 bases from J, with 10 bases between. The CDR3 contains 14 residues. The CDR3 reads CASSLERHFYGYTF. As DNA, the CDR3 is TGTGCCAGCAGCTTGGAAAGGCACTTCTATGGCTACACCTTC.

The table lists this clonotype with a few counts. A much larger clone differs by one base, so this may be a read error. The V call is TRBV6-5, the J call TRBJ2-1, with 10 nucleotides matching TRBD1. Germline V gives CDR1 MNHEY, CDR2 SVGAGI. The CDR3 is made up of 15 amino acids. J was trimmed by 3 bases and V by 7 bases; bases with no gene match: 6. CDR3 region: CASTYGTGVYNEQFF. The CDR3 nucleotides are TGTGCCAGCACCTACGGGACAGGGGTCTACAATGAGCAGTTCTTC.